This T cell receptor beta chain stems from a study of cytomegalovirus exposure and HLA in healthy donors. Study overall: Genotyping of 400 or so donors showed that over 80% belonged to the Caucasian-associated ancestry cluster.

The V segment lost 5 bases and the J segment 4 bases; nucleotides outside the gene matches: 2. This CDR3 is built from 12 residues. The germline CDR1 and CDR2 sequences are MDHEN and SYDVKM. The study's findings and limits: HLA allele associations emerged for some 16,000 TCR beta sequences in a later analysis, at 0.05 false discovery rate. In vitro assays verified that three CMV-associated chains recognized CMV antigens specifically.

Both 60 Vbeta primers and 13 Jbeta primers went into the PCR. Repertoires were generated with immunoSEQ multiplex PCR, while TCRdb's copy carries only in-frame clones and drops some. The repertoire includes about 160,000 clones, 75% to 80% of them detected once, and around 0.89% sits in the top ten. Concerning this clone: Its cognate antigen is unknown.

This TCR was sampled from a woman aged 45-60 years in good health and CMV-seropositive. Sequenced: PBMCs. The chain employs TRBV28 and TRBJ2-7; 7 bases are shared with TRBD1. The CDR3 here is CASSRDSYEQYF. In nucleotides, the CDR3 is TGTGCCAGCAGTAGGGACAGTTACGAGCAGTACTTC.